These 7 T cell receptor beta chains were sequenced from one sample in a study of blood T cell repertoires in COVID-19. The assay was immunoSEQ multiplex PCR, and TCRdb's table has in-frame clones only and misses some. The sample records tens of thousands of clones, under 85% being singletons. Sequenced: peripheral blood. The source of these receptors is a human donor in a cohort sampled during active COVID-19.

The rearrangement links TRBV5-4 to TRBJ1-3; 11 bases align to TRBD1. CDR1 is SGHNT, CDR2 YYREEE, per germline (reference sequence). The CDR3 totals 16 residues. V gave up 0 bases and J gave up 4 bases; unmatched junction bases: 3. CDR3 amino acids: CASSLAGTGGGNTIYF. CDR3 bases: TGTGCCAGCAGCTTGGCCGGGACAGGGGGAGGAAACACCATATATTTT.

In DNA, the CDR3 is TGTGCCAGCTCCCCCAGGGGCGGGGGGCAGTCCTACGAGCAGTACTTC. Its protein is CASSPRGGGQSYEQYF. The V and J genes are TRBV18 and TRBJ2-7, with 8 nucleotides matching TRBD2. V lost 6 bases and J lost 1; bases outside the gene matches: 11. Germline CDR1 and CDR2: KGHSH and LQKENI. This CDR3 is 16 amino acids long.

DNA for the CDR3: TGTGCCAGCAGCCAGGACAGGGGGGGAAGTGTGAACACTGAAGCTTTCTTT. Protein product: CASSQDRGGSVNTEAFF. V usage is TRBV7-2 and J usage is TRBJ1-1; 10 positions match TRBD1. V dropped 5 bases and J dropped 0; count of bases not matched to a gene: 9. The length of the CDR3 is 17 residues. Germline CDR1 SGHTA, CDR2 FQGNSA. Full variable domain (missing parts from reference TRBV7-2 and TRBJ1-1): GAGVSQSPSNKVTEKGKDVELRCDPISGHTALYWYRQSLGQGLEFLIYFQGNSAPDKSGLPSDRFSAERTGGSVSTLTIQRTQQEDSAVYLCASSQDRGGSVNTEAFFGQGTRLTVV.

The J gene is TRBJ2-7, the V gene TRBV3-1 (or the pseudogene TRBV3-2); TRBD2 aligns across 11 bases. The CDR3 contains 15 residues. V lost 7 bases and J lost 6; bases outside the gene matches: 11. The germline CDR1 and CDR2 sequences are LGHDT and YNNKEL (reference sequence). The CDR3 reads CASKGDSGGASEQYF. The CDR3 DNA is TGTGCCAGCAAAGGAGATAGCGGGGGGGCCTCCGAGCAGTACTTC.

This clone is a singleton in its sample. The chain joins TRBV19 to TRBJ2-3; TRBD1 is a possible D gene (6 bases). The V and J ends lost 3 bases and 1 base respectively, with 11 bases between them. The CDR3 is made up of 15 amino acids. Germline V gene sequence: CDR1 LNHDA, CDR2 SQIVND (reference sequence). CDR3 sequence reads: CASSMQGLGTDTQYF. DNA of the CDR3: TGTGCCAGTAGTATGCAGGGGTTGGGCACAGATACGCAGTATTTT.

The CDR3 here is CASTRLAGGTDTQYF. The CDR3 DNA reads as TGTGCCAGCACAAGACTAGCGGGGGGCACAGATACGCAGTATTTT. The V and J genes are TRBV2 and TRBJ2-3; 12 nucleotides match TRBD2. CDR3 length: 15 amino acids. The trim removed 7 bases at V and 1 base at J, leaving 3 bases unmatched. In germline, CDR1 is SNHLY, CDR2 FYNNEI. The whole variable domain, filled in from reference TRBV2 and TRBJ2-3, reads EPEVTQTPSHQVTQMGQEVILRCVPISNHLYFYWYRQILGQKVEFLVSFYNNEISEKSEIFDDQFSVERPDGSNFTLKIRSTKLEDSAMYFCASTRLAGGTDTQYFGPGTRLTVL.

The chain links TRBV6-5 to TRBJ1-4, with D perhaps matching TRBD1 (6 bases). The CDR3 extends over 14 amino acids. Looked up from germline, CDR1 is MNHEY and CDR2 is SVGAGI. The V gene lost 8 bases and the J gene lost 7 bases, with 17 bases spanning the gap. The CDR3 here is CASSDRDKGEKLFF. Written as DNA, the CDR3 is TGTGCCAGCTCTGACCGGGACAAAGGTGAAAAACTGTTTTTT.